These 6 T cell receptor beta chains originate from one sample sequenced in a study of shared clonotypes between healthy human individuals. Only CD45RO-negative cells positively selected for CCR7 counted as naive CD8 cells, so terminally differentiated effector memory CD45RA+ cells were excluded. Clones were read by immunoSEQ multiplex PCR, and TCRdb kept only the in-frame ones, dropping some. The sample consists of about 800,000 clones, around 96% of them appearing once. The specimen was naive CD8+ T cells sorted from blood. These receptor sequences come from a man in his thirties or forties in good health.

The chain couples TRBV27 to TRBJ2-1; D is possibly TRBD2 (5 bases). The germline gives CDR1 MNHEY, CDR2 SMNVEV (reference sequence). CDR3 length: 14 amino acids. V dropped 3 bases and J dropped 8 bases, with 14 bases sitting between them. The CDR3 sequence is CASSFINGKDEQFF. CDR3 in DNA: TGTGCCAGCAGTTTCATCAACGGGAAAGATGAGCAGTTCTTC.

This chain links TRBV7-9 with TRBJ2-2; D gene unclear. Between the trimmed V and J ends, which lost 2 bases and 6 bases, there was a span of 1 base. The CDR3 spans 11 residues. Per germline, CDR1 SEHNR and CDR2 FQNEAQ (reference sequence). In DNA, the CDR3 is TGTGCCAGCAGCTTACCCGGGGAGCTGTTTTTT. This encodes CASSLPGELFF. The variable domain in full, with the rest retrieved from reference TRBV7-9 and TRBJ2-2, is DTGVSQNPRHKITKRGQNVTFRCDPISEHNRLYWYRQTLGQGPEFLTYFQNEAQLEKSRLLSDRFSAERPKGSFSTLEIQRTEQGDSAMYLCASSLPGELFFGEGSRLTVL.

This chain's CDR3 is CAWSEVFVHEQFF. CDR3 DNA sequence: TGTGCCTGGAGCGAGGTGTTTGTCCATGAGCAGTTCTTC. The gene calls are TRBV30 and TRBJ2-1; unclear D gene. Germline V gives CDR1 GTSNPN, CDR2 SVGIG (reference sequence). The CDR3 loop spans 13 amino acids. The germline V and J ends were trimmed by 3 bases and 8 bases, with 14 bases remaining between them.

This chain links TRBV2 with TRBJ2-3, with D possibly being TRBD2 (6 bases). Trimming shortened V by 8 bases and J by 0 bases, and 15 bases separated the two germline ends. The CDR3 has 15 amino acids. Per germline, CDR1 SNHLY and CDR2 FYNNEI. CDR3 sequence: CASRGWSSSTDTQYF. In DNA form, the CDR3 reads TGTGCCAGCCGGGGGTGGAGTTCTAGCACAGATACGCAGTATTTT.

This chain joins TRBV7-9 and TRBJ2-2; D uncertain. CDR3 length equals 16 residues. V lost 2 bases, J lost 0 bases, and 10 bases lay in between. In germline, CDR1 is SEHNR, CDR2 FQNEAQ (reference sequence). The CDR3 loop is CASSLPALPNTGELFF. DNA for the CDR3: TGTGCCAGCAGCTTACCTGCGCTTCCGAACACCGGGGAGCTGTTTTTT.

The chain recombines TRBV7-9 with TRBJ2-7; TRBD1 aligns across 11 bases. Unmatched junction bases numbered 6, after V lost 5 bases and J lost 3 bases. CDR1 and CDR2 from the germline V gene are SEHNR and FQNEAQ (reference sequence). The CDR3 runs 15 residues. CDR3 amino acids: CASSPQGTGGYEQYF. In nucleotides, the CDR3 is TGTGCCAGCAGCCCGCAAGGGACAGGGGGCTACGAGCAGTACTTC.